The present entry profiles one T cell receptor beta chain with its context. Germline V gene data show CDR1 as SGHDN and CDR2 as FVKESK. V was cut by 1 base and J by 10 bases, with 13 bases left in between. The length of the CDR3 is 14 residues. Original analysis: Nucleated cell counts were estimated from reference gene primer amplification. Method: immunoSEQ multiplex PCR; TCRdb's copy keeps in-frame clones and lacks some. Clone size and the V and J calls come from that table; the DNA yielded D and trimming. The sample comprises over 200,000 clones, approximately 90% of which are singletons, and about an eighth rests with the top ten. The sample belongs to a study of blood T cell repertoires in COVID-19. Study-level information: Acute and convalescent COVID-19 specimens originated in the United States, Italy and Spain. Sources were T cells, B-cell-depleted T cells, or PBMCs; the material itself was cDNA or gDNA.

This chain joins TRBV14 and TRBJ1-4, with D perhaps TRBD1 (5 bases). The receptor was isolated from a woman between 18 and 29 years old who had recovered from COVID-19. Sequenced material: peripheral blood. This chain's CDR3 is CASSQAGGPGKLFF. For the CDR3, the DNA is TGTGCCAGCAGCCAAGCGGGGGGACCCGGAAAACTGTTTTTT.